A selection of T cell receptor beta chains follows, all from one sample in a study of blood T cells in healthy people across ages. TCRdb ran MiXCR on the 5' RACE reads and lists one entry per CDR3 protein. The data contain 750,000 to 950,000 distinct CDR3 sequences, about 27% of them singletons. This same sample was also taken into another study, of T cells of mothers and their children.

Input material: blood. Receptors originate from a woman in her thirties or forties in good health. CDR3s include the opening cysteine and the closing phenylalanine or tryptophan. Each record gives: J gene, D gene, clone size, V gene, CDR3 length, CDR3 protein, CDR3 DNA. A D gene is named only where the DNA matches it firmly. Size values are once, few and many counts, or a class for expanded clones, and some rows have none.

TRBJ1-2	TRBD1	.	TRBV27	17	CASSSGQGVRLGYDYTF	TGTGCCAGCAGTTCCGGACAGGGAGTTAGACTGGGCTATGACTACACCTTC
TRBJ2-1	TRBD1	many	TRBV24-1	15	CATSDSRTGVNEQFF	TGTGCCACCAGTGATTCCCGGACAGGGGTTAATGAGCAGTTCTTC
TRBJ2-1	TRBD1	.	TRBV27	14	CTSGPPGGKFEQFF	TGTACCAGCGGCCCACCAGGGGGCAAGTTTGAGCAGTTCTTC
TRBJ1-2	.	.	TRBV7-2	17	CASSRSEAEGGFYGYTF	TGTGCCAGCAGCCGAAGTGAGGCAGAGGGTGGTTTCTATGGCTACACCTTC
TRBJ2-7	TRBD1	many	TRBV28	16	CASSLPTGPASWEQYF	TGTGCCAGCAGTTTACCGACAGGGCCCGCAAGTTGGGAGCAGTACTTC
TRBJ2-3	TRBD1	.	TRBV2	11	CASTQRGQGYF	TGTGCCAGCACGCAGAGAGGACAGGGGTATTTT
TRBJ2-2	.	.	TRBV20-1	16	CSARDREFGNTGELFF	TGCAGTGCTAGAGACAGGGAATTCGGGAACACCGGGGAGCTGTTTTTT
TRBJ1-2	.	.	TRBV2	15	CASSENGQTYCGYTF	TGTGCCAGCAGTGAAAATGGCCAGACATACTGTGGCTACACCTTC
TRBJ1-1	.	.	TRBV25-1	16	CASSDSGQLRNTEAFF	TGTGCCAGCAGTGACTCCGGACAGCTCAGGAACACTGAAGCTTTCTTT
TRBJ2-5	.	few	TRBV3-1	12	CASSHQQETQYF	TGTGCCAGCAGCCACCAGCAAGAGACCCAGTACTTC
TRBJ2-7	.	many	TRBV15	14	CATSRRDTAYEQYF	TGTGCCACCAGCAGAAGGGACACCGCCTACGAGCAGTACTTC
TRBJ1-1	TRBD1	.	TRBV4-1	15	CASSLAVRGRFEAFF	TGCGCCAGCAGCCTAGCTGTCAGGGGGCGTTTTGAAGCTTTCTTT
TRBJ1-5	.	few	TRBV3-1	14	CASSQGRARQPQHF	TGTGCCAGCAGCCAAGGAAGGGCACGACAGCCCCAGCATTTT